Sequencing of this TCR beta chain was carried out in a study of cytomegalovirus exposure and HLA in healthy donors (dated by TCRdb to 2015 to 2018). Background on the whole study: According to an earlier analysis of a few hundred of the donors, roughly 180 million T cells yielded 117 million unique TCR beta sequences and 276 Gb of sequence data. HLA typing included class I and class II loci at four-digit resolution. In a later genetic analysis, genome-wide SNP genotypes for about three fifths of the roughly 670 donors were used, and that subset was treated as a discovery cohort. The genetic ancestry cluster associated with self-reported Caucasian donors included 81% of the roughly 400 genotyped donors. Four or five DR-DQ haplotypes were handled as single units for association and clustering, since linkage in the cohort was strong. An earlier analysis of 587 of the donors used high-throughput TCR beta sequencing to judge whether each TCR beta V gene segment behaved as functional or pseudogenic. Every repertoire in the discovery cohort had been generated on one and the same sequencing platform. A separate validation cohort of 100 to 150 different subjects was used in addition to the 666-subject first cohort. Typing coverage varied by locus: about 620-630 donors for A, B, C, DRB1 and DQB1; under 550 for DQA1; about 590 for DPA1; around 450 for DPB1. The aim of the study was to test whether cataloging public T cell receptors could identify signatures of past pathogen exposure. Among around 400 genotyped donors of the cohort, an average of about 240,000 unique TCR beta nucleotide sequences were sequenced per donor, around a sixth of them non-productive. High-throughput TCR immunosequencing, statistical association of individual TCRs with disease status, and machine learning were combined to predict cytomegalovirus infection status. Using immunosequencing, the study profiled T cell repertoires from fewer than 700 subjects and related those repertoires to cytomegalovirus serostatus. Rather than drawing on any new phenotypic data, the later analysis identified candidate immune exposures from TCR beta sequences and the way those sequences occurred across donors. Alongside the repertoire data, information on donor age, sex, ethnicity and CMV serostatus was compiled. A later analysis re-analyzed previously published TCR beta repertoires from approximately 670 donors and added high-resolution HLA genotyping to study TCR occurrence patterns. Approximately 310 gigabases of sequencing data and roughly 90 million unique TCR sequences were included in an early release covering 550 to 800 HLA-typed donors.

In total, 666 healthy bone marrow donors made up the cohort. Cohort members were all nominally healthy when sampled, although unrecorded immune exposures were likely present. The donor was CMV seropositive and belonged to the group of 250 to 300 seropositive cohort members. A peripheral blood sample was collected from each donor, and TCR beta sequencing was performed on peripheral blood mononuclear cells. The Qiagen DNeasy Blood Extraction Kit was used to extract genomic DNA from the blood cell samples. Clipping removes 11 bases from V and 7 bases from J, with 6 as the unmatched junction base count. The germline V gene gives CDR1 as MRHNA and CDR2 as SNTAGT. The CDR3 starts with the cysteine, ends with the phenylalanine, and has 12 residues. Only the CDR3 region is kept as DNA, spanning 36 bases read in frame from base 1. A word on this clone: Its specific antigen is unknown.

The study at large found these results: A later analysis found that HLA-associated TCR beta chains were more clonally expanded and had lower generation probabilities than equally common non-associated chains. Because HLA typing was missing for some donors at each locus, association tests included only the typed subset. In this cohort, only TCR beta chains were sequenced, and detectable features were limited by the absence of alpha or paired-chain data. In vitro tests confirmed that a few of the cytomegalovirus-associated TCR beta chains recognize cytomegalovirus antigens. According to a later analysis, TCR association rates differed among HLA loci, with DRB1 alleles showing the most associated TCRs and HLA-C alleles showing the fewest. The earlier analysis of about 600 of the donors excluded fewer than 20 rarely observed V segments, including chromosome 9 orphons, because counts were too low. A later genetic analysis reported fewer N-insertions in productive TCRs among donors in an Asian-associated ancestry cluster than the roughly 720-donor mean. The only immune exposure information available for the cohort was CMV serostatus. The classifier was reported to diagnose cytomegalovirus status with high specificity and sensitivity in both the original cohort and the validation cohort. According to the authors, the approach could potentially be generalized to other disease states and immunological phenotypes. In a later analysis, most CMV-associated TCR beta chains were found to appear HLA-restricted, with HLA associations seemingly driven largely by CMV exposure. At a false discovery rate of 0.05, a later analysis linked around 15,000 TCR beta sequences to specific HLA alleles. A cluster of highly shared sequence variants was judged likely to be a technical artifact of the sequencing pipeline. Because the 87-base-pair reads could not distinguish some IMGT-functional V segments, including TRBV6-2 and TRBV6-3, those segments were excluded. Across donors, most TCR sequences were observed very rarely, whereas some public TCRs were present in many individuals. A further reported finding was that TCR beta sequences accurately predicted the HLA-A and HLA-B alleles for most subjects in the first cohort. Sequencing depth was assumed to be roughly uniform across donors in the presence/absence analyses, though that assumption may not hold. An association between a missense DCLRE1C variant and V-gene and J-gene trimming of TCR beta chains was found in a later genetic analysis and replicated in an independent cohort. Assigning TCR associations to individual alleles was difficult when HLA alleles, especially DR and DQ, strongly co-occurred. In an earlier analysis of roughly 560 of the donors, most TCR beta V segments were observed in productive rearrangements about 87% or about 30% of the time, broadly matching IMGT annotations. The study listed 164 TCR beta chains as associated with cytomegalovirus. Linkage disequilibrium might explain the correlated functional status among segregating V segments, but an unknown experimental factor could not be excluded. A later analysis reported that several top co-occurrence clusters appeared linked to parvovirus B19, influenza, CMV and Epstein-Barr virus.

Receptor amplification or capture employed the immunoSEQ multiplex PCR assay. For the multiplex PCR, a mixture combining 60 forward primers for TCR Vbeta segments and 13 reverse primers for TCR Jbeta segments was used. Amplification of the CDR3 region of rearranged TCR beta genes was performed with a multiplex PCR assay on genomic DNA. On the Illumina HiSeq System, the amplified TCR beta libraries were sequenced as 87-base-pair reads. In the authors' own workflow: In a later analysis, some 80 million unique TCR beta chains were counted across the 500 to 850 repertoires, and roughly 11 million of these chains were shared by at least two donors. A nearest-neighbor algorithm error-corrected the raw reads and collapsed the reads into unique sequences, merging closely related sequences to remove PCR and sequencing errors. To assign V, D and J gene segments, CDR3 sequences were aligned to IMGT reference sequences. For a sequence to be retained, a match of at least six nucleotides to both a V gene segment and a J gene segment was required. Rearrangements were called productive when the CDR3 lacked stop codons and stayed in frame with V and J; all others were non-productive. Following IMGT convention, CDR3 was defined as the stretch from the second conserved V-encoded cysteine to the conserved J-encoded phenylalanine. The earlier analysis of approximately 500 of the donors excluded sequences that lacked an unambiguous match to a single V gene segment. In an earlier analysis of 450 to 750 of the donors, a V segment was called functional when productive rearrangements were above 56.7%, and segregating when the standard deviation between donors exceeded 5%. A statistical classification framework was built for diagnosing cytomegalovirus status from the catalog of TCR beta chain sequences. In a later analysis, V and J genes were assigned by comparing TCR nucleotide sequences against IMGT/GENE-DB human TR gene sequences. In a later analysis, CDR3 sequences and most-parsimonious VDJ recombination scenarios were assigned using the TCRdist pipeline. In a later analysis, each TCR beta chain was defined by its CDR3 amino acid sequence together with its V-gene family, and reads lacking a unique V-gene family were excluded. To address suspected cross-contamination and a sequencing artifact, a later analysis removed approximately 600 highly shared, low-generation-probability nucleotide sequences. In a later analysis, a clonal expansion index was calculated for each public chain from normalized within-repertoire ranks of inferred template counts. In a later analysis, generation probabilities were computed with a VDJ recombination model fitted to out-of-frame rearrangements, and the resulting probabilities were checked against IGoR. A later analysis scored TCR-TCR, TCR-HLA and TCR-CMV co-occurrence with hypergeometric tests, applying a repertoire-size bias correction to TCR pairs. A later analysis estimated false discovery rates by permuting HLA or CMV assignments 20 times. In a later analysis, co-occurring TCRs were grouped with DBSCAN, and TCRdist sequence similarity was added when clustering was performed within HLA-allele-positive subsets. Repertoires with fewer than 30,000 or more than 120,000 public chains, plus five repertoires with anomalous nucleotide sharing, were excluded from co-occurrence clustering. As stored in TCRdb, this immuneACCESS dataset retains in-frame rearrangements with V and J assigned. A fraction of the clones does not appear; measured against another copy, unresolved V genes explain less than half of the discrepancy, and the remainder lacks a known reason. V, J and clone size derive from that table, while D and trimming were established from the DNA sequence. This sample's table has entries for 150,000 to 200,000 clones. The top ten clones comprise 0.65% to 0.9% of the sample.

The chain employs TRBV6-4 and TRBJ2-7; TRBD1 matches 12 bases in the middle. Sequences were obtained from PBMCs. The clonotype originates from a woman between 18 and 30 years old in good health and CMV-seropositive. The base sequence is TGTGCCGGCTGGGACAGGGGGCGAGAGCAGTACTTC. Its amino acids are CAGWDRGREQYF.